These T cell receptor beta chains were read from a single sample in a study of CD8 T cells in ankylosing spondylitis. TCRdb re-called the 5' RACE reads with MiXCR, one entry per CDR3 protein. The table lists around 300,000 distinct CDR3 sequences, approximately 10% of them singletons. Sequencing input: blood, either unsorted or a sorted T cell fraction (not recorded which). All receptors come from a female donor with ankylosing spondylitis or in good health (not recorded which). CDR3s include the opening cysteine and the closing phenylalanine or tryptophan. D genes are given only for firm matches. For some rows the clone size is stated as once, few or many, or as a class when expanded; others skip it.

clone_size	v_call	j_call	d_call	cdr3_aa	cdr3_nt
-	TRBV4-2	TRBJ2-5	-	CASSLITGKETQYF	TGTGCCAGCAGTCTCATAACAGGAAAAGAGACCCAGTACTTC
many	TRBV19	TRBJ2-7	-	CASSTGQTYEQYF	TGTGCCAGTAGTACAGGACAGACCTACGAGCAGTACTTC
few	TRBV6-5	TRBJ1-6	-	CASSPGSPPLHF	TGTGCCAGCAGCCCCGGTTCTCCACCCCTCCACTTT
many	TRBV20-1	TRBJ2-3	TRBD2	CSARKAGGSDTQYF	TGCAGTGCTAGAAAAGCGGGAGGATCAGATACGCAGTATTTT
many	TRBV20-1	TRBJ1-5	-	CSARHLSGVSNQPQHF	TGCAGTGCTAGACACTTATCCGGTGTTAGCAATCAGCCCCAGCATTTT
-	TRBV28	TRBJ1-5	-	CASSPGTNSNQPQHF	TGTGCCAGCAGTCCCGGGACAAATAGCAATCAGCCCCAGCATTTT
few	TRBV6-5	TRBJ1-1	-	CASSYAQVNTEAFF	TGTGCCAGCAGTTACGCACAGGTGAACACTGAAGCTTTCTTT
many	TRBV6-2/TRBV6-3	TRBJ1-1	TRBD1	CASSHRDRGQTEAFF	TGTGCCAGCAGTCACCGGGACAGGGGGCAGACTGAAGCTTTCTTT
few	TRBV20-1	TRBJ1-4	-	CSARDSGKANEKLFF	TGCAGTGCTAGAGATTCAGGGAAGGCTAATGAAAAACTGTTTTTT
many	TRBV4-1	TRBJ1-2	-	CASSQGLRDPDPSGGYTF	TGCGCCAGCAGCCAAGGGTTAAGGGACCCAGACCCCAGTGGGGGCTACACCTTC
many	TRBV12-3/TRBV12-4	TRBJ1-1	-	CASSLVGRRTEAFF	TGTGCCAGCAGTTTGGTTGGGCGGAGGACTGAAGCTTTCTTT
few	TRBV7-8	TRBJ2-7	TRBD1	CASSPTGGIYEQYF	TGTGCCAGCAGCCCAACAGGGGGGATCTACGAGCAGTACTTC
-	TRBV5-1	TRBJ2-3	TRBD2	CASRLTSGGAMDTQYF	TGCGCCAGCAGGCTGACTAGCGGGGGGGCCATGGATACGCAGTATTTT
many	TRBV7-9	TRBJ2-3	TRBD2	CASSSPGLGGADTQYF	TGTGCCAGCAGCTCACCGGGACTAGGTGGGGCAGATACGCAGTATTTT
few	TRBV7-2	TRBJ2-3	-	CASLRTDTQYF	TGTGCCAGCCTAAGAACAGATACGCAGTATTTT
many	TRBV12-3/TRBV12-4	TRBJ2-4	-	CASSGRDRVPKNIQYF	TGTGCCAGCAGTGGCCGGGACCGTGTGCCCAAAAACATTCAGTACTTC
many	TRBV27	TRBJ1-6	-	CASREGVYNSPLHF	TGTGCCAGCAGAGAGGGTGTATATAATTCACCCCTCCACTTT
-	TRBV18	TRBJ2-7	-	CASSRSSEQYF	TGTGCCAGCTCACGGAGTTCCGAGCAGTACTTC
few	TRBV20-1	TRBJ2-6	-	CSARVQSNVLTF	TGCAGTGCTAGAGTTCAATCCAACGTCCTGACTTTC
many	TRBV3-1	TRBJ2-5	TRBD2	CASSFQLAGGGTQYF	TGTGCCAGCAGCTTCCAACTAGCGGGAGGGGGGACCCAGTACTTC
many	TRBV28	TRBJ2-1	TRBD1	CASSTRQGIAYEQFF	TGTGCCAGCAGTACCCGACAGGGAATCGCATATGAGCAGTTCTTC
many	TRBV5-1	TRBJ2-3	-	CASSLRQDTSTDTQYF	TGCGCCAGCAGCTTGAGACAGGATACTAGCACAGATACGCAGTATTTT
few	TRBV18	TRBJ1-1	-	CASSPGSINTEAFF	TGTGCCAGCTCACCAGGGTCGATCAACACTGAAGCTTTCTTT
many	TRBV12-3/TRBV12-4	TRBJ1-1	-	CASSLGLQNTEAFF	TGTGCCAGCAGTTTAGGGCTGCAGAACACTGAAGCTTTCTTT
many	TRBV28	TRBJ2-1	-	CASSLIRAGRNNEQFF	TGTGCCAGCAGTCTAATCCGGGCAGGGCGAAACAATGAGCAGTTCTTC
few	TRBV7-2	TRBJ2-3	-	CASSLAIGFTDTQYF	TGTGCCAGCAGCTTAGCGATAGGATTCACAGATACGCAGTATTTT
many	TRBV28	TRBJ1-6	-	CASGSPLHF	TGTGCCAGCGGGTCACCCCTCCACTTT
many	TRBV29-1	TRBJ2-6	-	CSVAQGGSGANVLTF	TGCAGCGTTGCTCAAGGGGGCTCTGGGGCCAACGTCCTGACTTTC
many	TRBV5-6	TRBJ2-1	-	CASSLSRSRNNEQFF	TGTGCCAGCAGCTTGTCAAGGTCCCGCAACAATGAGCAGTTCTTC
many	TRBV29-1	TRBJ2-5	-	CSVVRSDRETQYF	TGCAGCGTTGTAAGGAGTGACAGGGAGACCCAGTACTTC
few	TRBV12-3/TRBV12-4	TRBJ2-2	TRBD1	CASRRTGGITGELFF	TGTGCCAGCAGACGGACAGGGGGGATCACCGGGGAGCTGTTTTTT
few	TRBV7-2	TRBJ2-2	TRBD2	CASSQGLAGAGELFF	TGTGCCAGCAGCCAAGGACTAGCGGGGGCCGGGGAGCTGTTTTTT
-	TRBV7-3	TRBJ2-5	-	CASSFRSEETQYF	TGTGCCAGCAGCTTTAGGTCTGAAGAGACCCAGTACTTC
many	TRBV7-9	TRBJ1-6	-	CASSLVGRDSPLHF	TGTGCCAGCAGCTTAGTAGGAAGGGATTCACCCCTCCACTTT
few	TRBV6-5	TRBJ1-1	-	CASNYRDGGTEAFF	TGTGCCAGCAATTATCGGGATGGTGGGACTGAAGCTTTCTTT
many	TRBV12-3/TRBV12-4	TRBJ1-6	-	CASSFGGSYNSPLHF	TGTGCCAGCAGTTTTGGGGGCTCCTATAATTCACCCCTCCACTTT
-	TRBV7-2	TRBJ2-5	TRBD2	CASSSTSGRVETQYF	TGTGCCAGCAGCTCGACTAGCGGGAGGGTGGAGACCCAGTACTTC
few	TRBV7-9	TRBJ2-6	-	CASSLALDSGANVLTF	TGTGCCAGCAGCTTAGCGTTGGACTCTGGGGCCAACGTCCTGACTTTC
many	TRBV4-3	TRBJ1-5	-	CASSQDRANQPQHF	TGCGCCAGCAGCCAAGACAGGGCGAATCAGCCCCAGCATTTT
few	TRBV5-1	TRBJ2-7	-	CASSLGLLYEQYF	TGCGCCAGCAGCTTGGGGCTCCTCTACGAGCAGTACTTC
many	TRBV12-3/TRBV12-4	TRBJ2-2	-	CASNSYGPLGELFF	TGTGCCAGCAACTCTTATGGCCCCCTGGGGGAGCTGTTTTTT
many	TRBV20-1	TRBJ2-5	TRBD2	CSATGLAGVLETQYF	TGCAGTGCTACGGGACTAGCGGGAGTCTTAGAGACCCAGTACTTC
many	TRBV9	TRBJ1-1	-	CASRSGTANTEAFF	TGTGCCAGCAGAAGTGGGACGGCGAACACTGAAGCTTTCTTT
many	TRBV27	TRBJ2-1	TRBD2	CASSSASSKLAELYNEQFF	TGTGCCAGCAGTTCCGCCAGTAGTAAACTAGCGGAACTATACAATGAGCAGTTCTTC
many	TRBV5-6	TRBJ2-7	-	CASSLGDLGTSISYEQYF	TGTGCCAGCAGCTTGGGGGACCTGGGGACATCCATCTCCTACGAGCAGTACTTC
few	TRBV20-1	TRBJ2-3	-	CSASHSPSTDTQYF	TGCAGTGCTAGCCACAGTCCCAGCACAGATACGCAGTATTTT
-	TRBV7-3	TRBJ2-5	-	CASSFEGTRTETQYF	TGTGCCAGCAGCTTCGAAGGGACCCGTACCGAGACCCAGTACTTC